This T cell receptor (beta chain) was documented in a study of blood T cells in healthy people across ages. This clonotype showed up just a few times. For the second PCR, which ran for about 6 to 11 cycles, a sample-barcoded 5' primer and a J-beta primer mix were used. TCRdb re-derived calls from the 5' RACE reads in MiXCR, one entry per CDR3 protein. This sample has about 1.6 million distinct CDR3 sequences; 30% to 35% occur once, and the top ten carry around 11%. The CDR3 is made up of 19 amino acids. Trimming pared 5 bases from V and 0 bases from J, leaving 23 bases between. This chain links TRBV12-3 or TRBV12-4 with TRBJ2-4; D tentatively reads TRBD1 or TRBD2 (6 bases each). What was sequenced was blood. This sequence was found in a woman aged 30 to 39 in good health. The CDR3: CASSPPGAGRMGAKNIQYF. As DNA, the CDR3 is TGTGCCAGCAGTCCCCCGGGGGCGGGAAGAATGGGAGCCAAAAACATTCAGTACTTC.